The next 10 T cell receptor beta chains were all read from a single sample in a study of cytomegalovirus exposure and HLA in healthy donors (dated by TCRdb to 2015 to 2018). The method was the immunoSEQ multiplex PCR assay. A mixture of 60 forward primers for TCR Vbeta segments and 13 reverse primers for TCR Jbeta segments was used in the multiplex PCR. Held by TCRdb, this immuneACCESS table contains in-frame sequences only and omits some clones. Under half of the omission traces to an unresolved V gene where checked; the cause of the rest is unknown. Across this sample there are roughly 140,000 clones, with over 60% seen only once. The ten largest clonotypes hold 4.9% of the sample. The sample taken for sequencing was PBMCs. The receptors come from a woman between 50 and 59 years old in good health and CMV-seronegative.

The chain carries TRBV7-2 and TRBJ2-3; 9 nucleotides align to TRBD1. CDR3 length: 14 amino acids. The J segment lost 4 bases and the V segment lost 3 bases, leaving 2 bases of the junction unmatched. Germline CDR1 and CDR2: SGHTA and FQGNSA. The CDR3 loop reads CASSLGQGADTQYF. Here the CDR3 DNA reads TGTGCCAGCAGCTTGGGACAGGGCGCAGATACGCAGTATTTT.

This clone was observed a handful of times. The rearrangement uses TRBV27 and TRBJ1-5, with D maybe TRBD1 (5 bases). This CDR3 contains 16 residues. Trimming stripped 6 bases from V and 3 bases from J, with 18 bases between. Germline-derived CDR1 and CDR2 are MNHEY and SMNVEV (reference sequence). The CDR3 region has the DNA TGTGCCAGCAGGTCGTTATCAGGGTTTGACAATCAGCCCCAGCATTTT. This sequence encodes CASRSLSGFDNQPQHF.

This clone was recorded many times. V usage is TRBV6-4 and J usage is TRBJ1-6; 7 bases align to TRBD1. The V and J ends lost 0 bases and 10 bases, in that order; junction bases with no gene match: 3. The CDR3 has 14 residues. The germline gives CDR1 MRHNA, CDR2 SNTAGT. In DNA form, the CDR3 reads TGTGCCAGCAGTGACTCAGAGGGGGCCTCACCCCTCCACTTT. This encodes CASSDSEGASPLHF.

This rearrangement joins TRBV29-1 to TRBJ2-1, with TRBD2 matching over 8 bases. V gave up 2 bases and J gave up 7 bases; unmatched junction bases: 10. The CDR3 is made up of 15 amino acids. Per germline, CDR1 SQVTM and CDR2 ANQGSEA. For the CDR3, the DNA is TGCAGCGTTGAACCAGCGGGGGAGCTCGGGAATGAGCAGTTCTTC. Translation gives CSVEPAGELGNEQFF.

This clone was seen more than once but under ten times. As DNA, the CDR3 is TGTGCCAGCAGGGTCCGAGAGACAGGAAATCAGCCCCAGCATTTT. It is translated as CASRVRETGNQPQHF. V and J are TRBV2 and TRBJ1-5; possible D gene TRBD1, 6 bases. The CDR3 length is 15 residues. The germline V gene has CDR1 SNHLY and CDR2 FYNNEI. V lost 6 bases and J lost 4, with 16 bases in between.

Worth noting for this clone: An end of the junction does not agree with germline; a read error may underlie this. The chain uses TRBV7-7 and TRBJ2-1, with D possibly being TRBD2 (5 bases). The CDR3 loop spans 16 amino acids. Germline V lookup: CDR1 SSHAT, CDR2 FNYEAQ (reference sequence). CDR3 residues: CASSLFVGSSYNEQFF. The CDR3 DNA reads TGTGCTAGCAGCTTATTCGTGGGGAGCTCCTACAATGAGCAGTTCTTC.

The V and J genes are TRBV6-5 and TRBJ1-1; 9 nucleotides match TRBD1. Per the germline V gene, CDR1 is MNHEY and CDR2 is SVGAGI. The CDR3 sequence is 16 residues long. Unmatched junction bases numbered 6, after V lost 4 bases and J lost 0 bases. The CDR3 DNA follows: TGTGCCAGCAGTTCAGTGGGGACAGGGTTGAACACTGAAGCTTTCTTT. It encodes CASSSVGTGLNTEAFF.

J is TRBJ1-6 and V is TRBV4-3; D might be TRBD1 (5 bases). The germline V and J ends were trimmed by 0 bases and 7 bases, with 10 bases remaining between them. The germline V gene encodes CDR1 LGHNA and CDR2 YSLEER. This CDR3 spans 15 amino acids. In nucleotides, the CDR3 is TGCGCCAGCAGCCAAGAGTTCGGGGGGAATTCACCCCTCCACTTT. It specifies CASSQEFGGNSPLHF.

As concerns this clone: The junction differs from germline at one of its ends, possibly a read error. The chain combines TRBV7-7 with TRBJ2-5; 7 bases align to TRBD1. The CDR3 runs 14 residues. The germline V gene has CDR1 SSHAT and CDR2 FNYEAQ (reference sequence). The chain's CDR3 is CASSSGTVQETQYF. The CDR3 DNA sequence: TGTGCTAGCAGCTCCGGGACAGTCCAAGAGACCCAGTACTTC.

The chain has TRBV19 and TRBJ2-7, with TRBD1 matching over 7 bases. There are 15 residues in the CDR3. Germline V gene sequence: CDR1 LNHDA, CDR2 SQIVND (reference sequence). V dropped 6 bases and J dropped 1; count of bases not matched to a gene: 9. The CDR3 here is CASRGRDSISYEQYF. DNA for the CDR3: TGTGCCAGTAGGGGCCGGGACAGCATATCCTACGAGCAGTACTTC.